This T cell receptor (beta chain) was sequenced in a study of OX40 agonist ivuxolimab in advanced cancers. In the study overall: Subjects had a mean age of around 60 years, with a range of roughly 20 to 80; just over 80% were male. General study points: Researchers report that CD8+ T cells had, on average, more expanded clones than CD4+.

As concerns this clone: Antigen: not known.

Looked up from germline, CDR1 is SGHTS and CDR2 is YDEGEE. V was pared by 1 base and J by 3 bases, with 22 bases between. The CDR3 length is 18 residues. Repertoires were generated with immunoSEQ multiplex PCR, while TCRdb's copy carries only in-frame clones and drops some. This sample yields about 19,000 clones, of which 78% are seen a single time; just under 30% belongs to the top ten. The rearrangement joins TRBV5-8 to TRBJ1-1; D is unclear. The material was CD4+ or CD8+ T cells sorted from blood, obtained in a trial of the OX40 agonist ivuxolimab. This receptor was obtained from an adult with an advanced solid tumor such as melanoma, head and neck, liver or kidney cancer. The CDR3 bases are TGTGCCAGCAGCTTGAGTTCTGTGGCCCGTCGCGTGCACACTGAAGCTTTCTTT. It codes for CASSLSSVARRVHTEAFF.